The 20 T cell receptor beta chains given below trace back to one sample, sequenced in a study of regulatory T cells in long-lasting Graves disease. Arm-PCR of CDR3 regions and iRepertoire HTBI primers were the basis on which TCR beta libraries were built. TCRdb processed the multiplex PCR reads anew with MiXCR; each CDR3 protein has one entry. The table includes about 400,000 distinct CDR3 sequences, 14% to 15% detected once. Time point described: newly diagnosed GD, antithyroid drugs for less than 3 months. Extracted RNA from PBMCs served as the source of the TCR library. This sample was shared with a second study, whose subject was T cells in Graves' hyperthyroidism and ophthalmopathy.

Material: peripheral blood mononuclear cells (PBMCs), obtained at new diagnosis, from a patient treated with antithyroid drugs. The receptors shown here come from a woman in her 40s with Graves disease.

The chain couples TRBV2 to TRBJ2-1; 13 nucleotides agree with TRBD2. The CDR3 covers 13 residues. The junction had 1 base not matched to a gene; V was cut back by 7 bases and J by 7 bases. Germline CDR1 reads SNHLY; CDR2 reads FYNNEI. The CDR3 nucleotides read TGTGCCAGCATGGGACTAGCGGGAAATGAGCAGTTCTTC. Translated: CASMGLAGNEQFF.

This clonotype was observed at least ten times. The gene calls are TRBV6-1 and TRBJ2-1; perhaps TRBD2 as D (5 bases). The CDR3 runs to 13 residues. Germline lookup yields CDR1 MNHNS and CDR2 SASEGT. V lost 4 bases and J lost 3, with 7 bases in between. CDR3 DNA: TGTGCCAGCAGTGTAGAGGGCTACAATGAGCAGTTCTTC. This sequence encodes CASSVEGYNEQFF.

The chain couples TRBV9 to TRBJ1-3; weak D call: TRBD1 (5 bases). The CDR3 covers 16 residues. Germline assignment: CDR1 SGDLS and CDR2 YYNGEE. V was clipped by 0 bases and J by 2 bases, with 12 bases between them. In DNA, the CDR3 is TGTGCCAGCAGCGTAGGGGGGAGCGGAGCTGGAAACACCATATATTTT. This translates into CASSVGGSGAGNTIYF.

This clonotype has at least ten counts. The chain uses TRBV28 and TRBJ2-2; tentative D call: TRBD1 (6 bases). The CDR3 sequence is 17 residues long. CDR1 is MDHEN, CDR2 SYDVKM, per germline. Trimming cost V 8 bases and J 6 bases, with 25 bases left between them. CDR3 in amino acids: CASGGIGGEKLAGELFF. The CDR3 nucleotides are TGTGCCAGCGGCGGAATTGGGGGCGAGAAGTTGGCCGGGGAGCTGTTTTTT.

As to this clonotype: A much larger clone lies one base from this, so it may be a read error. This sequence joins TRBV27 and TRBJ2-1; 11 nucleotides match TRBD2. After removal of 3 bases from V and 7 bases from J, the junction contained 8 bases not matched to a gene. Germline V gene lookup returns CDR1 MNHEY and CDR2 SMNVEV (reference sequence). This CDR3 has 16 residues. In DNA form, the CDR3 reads TGTGCCAGCAGTTTTGTTCTTACTAGCGGGGGAAATGAGCAGTTCTTC. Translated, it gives CASSFVLTSGGNEQFF.

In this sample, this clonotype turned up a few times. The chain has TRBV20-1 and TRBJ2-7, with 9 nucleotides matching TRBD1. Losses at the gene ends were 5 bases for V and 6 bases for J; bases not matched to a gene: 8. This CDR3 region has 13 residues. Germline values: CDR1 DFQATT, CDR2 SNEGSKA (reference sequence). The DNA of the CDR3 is TGCAGTGCTGATAGGGACAGGGAAGGCGAGCAGTACTTC. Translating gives CSADRDREGEQYF.

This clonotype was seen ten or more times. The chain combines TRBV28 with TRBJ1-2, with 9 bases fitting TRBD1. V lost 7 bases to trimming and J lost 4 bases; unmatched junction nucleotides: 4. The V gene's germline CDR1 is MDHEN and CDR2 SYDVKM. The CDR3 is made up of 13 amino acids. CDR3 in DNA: TGTGCCAGCAATGGACAGGGGTTCTATGGCTACACCTTC. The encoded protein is CASNGQGFYGYTF.

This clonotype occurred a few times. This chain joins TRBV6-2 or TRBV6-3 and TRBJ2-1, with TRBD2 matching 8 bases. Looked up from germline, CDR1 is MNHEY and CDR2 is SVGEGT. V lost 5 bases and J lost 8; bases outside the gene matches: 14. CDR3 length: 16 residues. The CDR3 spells CASSEGSGTRFYEQFF. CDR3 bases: TGTGCCAGCAGTGAAGGATCCGGGACTAGGTTCTATGAGCAGTTCTTC.

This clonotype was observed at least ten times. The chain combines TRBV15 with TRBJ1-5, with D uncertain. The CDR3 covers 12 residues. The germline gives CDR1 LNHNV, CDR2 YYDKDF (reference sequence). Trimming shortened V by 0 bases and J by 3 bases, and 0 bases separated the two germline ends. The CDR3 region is CATSRDNQPQHF. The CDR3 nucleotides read TGTGCCACCAGCAGAGACAATCAGCCCCAGCATTTT. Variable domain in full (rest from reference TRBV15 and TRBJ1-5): DAMVIQNPRYQVTQFGKPVTLSCSQTLNHNVMYWYQQKSSQAPKLLFHYYDKDFNNEADTPDNFQSRRPNTSFCFLDIRSPGLGDTAMYLCATSRDNQPQHFGDGTRLSIL.

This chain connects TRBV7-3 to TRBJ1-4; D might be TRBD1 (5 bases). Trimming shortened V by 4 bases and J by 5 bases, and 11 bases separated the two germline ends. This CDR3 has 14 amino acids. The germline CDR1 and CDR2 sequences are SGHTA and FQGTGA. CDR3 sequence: CASSSRDVNEKLFF. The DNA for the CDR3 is TGTGCCAGCAGCTCCAGGGACGTAAATGAAAAACTGTTTTTT.

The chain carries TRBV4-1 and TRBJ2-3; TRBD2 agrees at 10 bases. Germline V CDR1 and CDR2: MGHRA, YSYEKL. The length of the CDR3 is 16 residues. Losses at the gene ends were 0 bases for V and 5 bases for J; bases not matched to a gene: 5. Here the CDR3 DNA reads TGCGCCAGCAGCCAAGATTGGATAGCGGGAGGAGATACGCAGTATTTT. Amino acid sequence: CASSQDWIAGGDTQYF.

The chain's CDR3 is CASSAMAGEGYTF. In DNA, the CDR3 is TGTGCCAGCAGTGCTATGGCAGGGGAAGGCTACACCTTC. The V and J genes are TRBV2 and TRBJ1-2; perhaps TRBD1 as D (6 bases). In germline, CDR1 is SNHLY, CDR2 FYNNEI. V was trimmed by 4 bases and J by 8 bases, leaving 14 bases between them. This CDR3 has 13 amino acids.

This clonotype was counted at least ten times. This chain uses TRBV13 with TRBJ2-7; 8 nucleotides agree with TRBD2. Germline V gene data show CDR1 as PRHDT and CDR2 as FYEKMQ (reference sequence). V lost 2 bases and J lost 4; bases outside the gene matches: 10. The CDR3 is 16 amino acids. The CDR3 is CASSLLAGHLSYEQYF. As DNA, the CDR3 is TGTGCCAGCAGCTTACTAGCGGGCCATCTTTCTTACGAGCAGTACTTC.

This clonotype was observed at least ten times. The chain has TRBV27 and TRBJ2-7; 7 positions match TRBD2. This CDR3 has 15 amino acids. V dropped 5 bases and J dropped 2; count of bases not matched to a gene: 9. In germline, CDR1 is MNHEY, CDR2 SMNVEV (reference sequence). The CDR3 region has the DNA TGTGCCAGCAGTATAGGTACGGCGGGAGCCTACGAGCAGTACTTC. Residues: CASSIGTAGAYEQYF.

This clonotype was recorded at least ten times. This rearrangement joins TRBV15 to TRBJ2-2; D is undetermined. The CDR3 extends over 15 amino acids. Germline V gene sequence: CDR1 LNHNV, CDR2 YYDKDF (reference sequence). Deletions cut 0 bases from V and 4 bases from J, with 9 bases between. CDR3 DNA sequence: TGTGCCACCAGCAGAGATCCCCTTCTCACCGGGGAGCTGTTTTTT. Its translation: CATSRDPLLTGELFF.

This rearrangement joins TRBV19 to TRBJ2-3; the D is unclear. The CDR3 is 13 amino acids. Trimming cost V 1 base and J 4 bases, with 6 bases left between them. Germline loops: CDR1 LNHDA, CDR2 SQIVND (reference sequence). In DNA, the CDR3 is TGTGCCAGTAGTATAGGTAGGGCAGATACGCAGTATTTT. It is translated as CASSIGRADTQYF. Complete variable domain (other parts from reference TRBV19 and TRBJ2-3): DGGITQSPKYLFRKEGQNVTLSCEQNLNHDAMYWYRQDPGQGLRLIYYSQIVNDFQKGDIAEGYSVSREKKESFPLTVTSAQKNPTAFYLCASSIGRADTQYFGPGTRLTVL.

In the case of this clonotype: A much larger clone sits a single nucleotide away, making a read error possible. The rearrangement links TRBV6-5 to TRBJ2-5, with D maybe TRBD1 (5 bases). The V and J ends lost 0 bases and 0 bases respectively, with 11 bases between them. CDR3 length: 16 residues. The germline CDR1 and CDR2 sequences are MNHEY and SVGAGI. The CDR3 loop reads CASSYSRAGNQETQYF. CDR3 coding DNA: TGTGCCAGCAGTTACTCGAGAGCAGGGAACCAAGAGACCCAGTACTTC.

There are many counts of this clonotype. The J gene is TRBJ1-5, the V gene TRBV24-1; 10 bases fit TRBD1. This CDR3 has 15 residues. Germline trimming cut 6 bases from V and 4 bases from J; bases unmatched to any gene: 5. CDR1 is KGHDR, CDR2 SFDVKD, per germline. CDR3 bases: TGTGCCACCAGTTCCCGGACAGGGGGAAATCAGCCCCAGCATTTT. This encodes CATSSRTGGNQPQHF.

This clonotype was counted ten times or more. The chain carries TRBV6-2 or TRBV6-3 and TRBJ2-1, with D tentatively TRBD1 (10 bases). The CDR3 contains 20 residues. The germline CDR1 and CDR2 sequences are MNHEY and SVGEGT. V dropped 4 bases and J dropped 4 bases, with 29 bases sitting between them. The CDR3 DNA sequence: TGTGCCAGCAGTTCACCGGGACAGGGGATTCCTAGCGGGGATTACAATGAGCAGTTCTTC. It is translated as CASSSPGQGIPSGDYNEQFF.

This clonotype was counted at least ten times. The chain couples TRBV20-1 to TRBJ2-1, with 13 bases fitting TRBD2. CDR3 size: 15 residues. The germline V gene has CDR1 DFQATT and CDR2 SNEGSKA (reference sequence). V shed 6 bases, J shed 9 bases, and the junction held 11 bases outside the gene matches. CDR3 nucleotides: TGCAGTGCCACGCCAGGGGGACTAGCGGGAAGTGAGCAGTTCTTC. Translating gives CSATPGGLAGSEQFF.